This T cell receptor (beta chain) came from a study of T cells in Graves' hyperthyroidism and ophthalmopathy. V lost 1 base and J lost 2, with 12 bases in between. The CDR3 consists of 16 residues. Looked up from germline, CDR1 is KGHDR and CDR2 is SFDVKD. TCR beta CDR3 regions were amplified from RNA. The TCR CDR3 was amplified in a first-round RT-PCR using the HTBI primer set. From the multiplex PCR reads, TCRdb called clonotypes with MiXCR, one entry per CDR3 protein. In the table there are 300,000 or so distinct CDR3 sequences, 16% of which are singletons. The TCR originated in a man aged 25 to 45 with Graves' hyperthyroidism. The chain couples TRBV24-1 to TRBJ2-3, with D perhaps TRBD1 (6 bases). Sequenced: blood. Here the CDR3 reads CATSDFRDTATDTQYF. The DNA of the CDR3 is TGTGCCACCAGTGATTTTAGGGACACCGCCACAGATACGCAGTATTTT.